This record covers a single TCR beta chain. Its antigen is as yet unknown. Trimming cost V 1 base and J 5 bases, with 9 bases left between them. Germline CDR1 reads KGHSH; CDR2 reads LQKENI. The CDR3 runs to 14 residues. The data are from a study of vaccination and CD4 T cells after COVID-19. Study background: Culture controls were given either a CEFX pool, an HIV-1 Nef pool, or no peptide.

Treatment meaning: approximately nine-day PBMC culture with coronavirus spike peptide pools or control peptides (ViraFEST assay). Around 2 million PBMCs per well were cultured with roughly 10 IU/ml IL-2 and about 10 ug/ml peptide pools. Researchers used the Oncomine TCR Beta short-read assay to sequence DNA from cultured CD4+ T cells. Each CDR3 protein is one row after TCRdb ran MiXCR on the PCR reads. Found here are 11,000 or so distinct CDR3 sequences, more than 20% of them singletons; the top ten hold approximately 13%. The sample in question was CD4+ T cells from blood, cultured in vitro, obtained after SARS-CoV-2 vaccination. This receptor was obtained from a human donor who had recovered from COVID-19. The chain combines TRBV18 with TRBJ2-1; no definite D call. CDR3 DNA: TGTGCCAGCTCACCACTTACAGTCAACAATGAGCAGTTCTTC. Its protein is CASSPLTVNNEQFF.